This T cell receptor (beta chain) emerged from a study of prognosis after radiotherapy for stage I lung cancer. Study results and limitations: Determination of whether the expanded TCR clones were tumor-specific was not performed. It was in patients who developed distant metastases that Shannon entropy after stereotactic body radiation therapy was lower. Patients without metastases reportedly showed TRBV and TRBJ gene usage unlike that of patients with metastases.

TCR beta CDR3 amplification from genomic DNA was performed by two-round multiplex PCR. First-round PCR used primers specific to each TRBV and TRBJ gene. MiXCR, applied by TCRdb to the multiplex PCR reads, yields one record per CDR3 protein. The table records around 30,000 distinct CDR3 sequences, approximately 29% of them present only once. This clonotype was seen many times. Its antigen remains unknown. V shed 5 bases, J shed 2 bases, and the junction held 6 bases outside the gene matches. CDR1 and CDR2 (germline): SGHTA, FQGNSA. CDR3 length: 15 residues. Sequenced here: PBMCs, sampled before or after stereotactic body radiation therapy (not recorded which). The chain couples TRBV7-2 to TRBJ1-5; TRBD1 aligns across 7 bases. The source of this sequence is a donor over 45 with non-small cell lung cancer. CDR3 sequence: CASSPGGTGNQPQHF. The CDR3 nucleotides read TGTGCCAGCAGCCCGGGAGGGACAGGCAATCAGCCCCAGCATTTT.